These 2 T cell receptor beta chains came from one sample sequenced in a study of T cell clonotyping in hematopoietic cell transplantation. Assay: immunoSEQ multiplex PCR; the TCRdb copy retains only in-frame clones and omits some. The repertoire holds around 45,000 clones, with about four fifths as singletons. Time point defined: recipient sample about 28 days before transplant, after cytoreduction. The material was peripheral blood mononuclear cells, obtained before stem cell transplant. The receptors come from a man aged 55 to 70 with myelodysplastic syndrome. Some clones in this sample may be carry-over from other donors' samples.

The rearrangement uses TRBV9 and TRBJ2-3; 8 bases fit TRBD1. The CDR3 has 16 residues. V shed 3 bases, J shed 0 bases, and the junction held 6 bases outside the gene matches. Germline V CDR1 and CDR2: SGDLS, YYNGEE. This CDR3 reads CASSDGTGLSTDTQYF. For the CDR3, the DNA is TGTGCCAGCAGCGACGGGACAGGACTGAGCACAGATACGCAGTATTTT.

The chain's CDR3 is CASSVDGTSGSYEQYF. CDR3 nucleotides: TGTGCCAGCAGCGTCGACGGGACTAGCGGATCCTACGAGCAGTACTTC. The chain is built from TRBV9 and TRBJ2-7, with TRBD2 matching over 11 bases. The trim removed 2 bases at V and 1 base at J, leaving 5 bases unmatched. This CDR3 region has 16 residues. Germline V gene sequence: CDR1 SGDLS, CDR2 YYNGEE.